The TCR beta chain under discussion was sequenced for a study of T cell repertoires in cytomegalovirus infection. Study at large: Public TCR beta signatures marked donors with CMV infection and the matching HLA.

Using its own MiXCR run on the reads, TCRdb lists one record per CDR3 protein. Among approximately 910,000 distinct CDR3 sequences listed, around 31% were seen once. A word on this clonotype: Antigen: not known.

The study's findings and limits: Summed frequency of public TCR beta families distinguished CMV carriers with the relevant HLA. What dominated the ex vivo response were HLA-C-restricted CMV-specific TCR beta clonotypes.

The material sequenced was cultured CD8+ T cells from PBMCs, taken from culture after CMV antigen stimulation. The clonotype originates from a human donor in good health (CMV status not recorded). Some clones in this sample may be carry-over from other donors' samples.

CDR3 residues: CASGFDTGGRNYGYTF. CDR3 DNA: TGTGCTAGTGGTTTTGACACAGGGGGCCGGAACTATGGCTACACCTTC. This chain uses TRBV12-5 with TRBJ1-2, with 9 positions matching TRBD1. Germline V gene data show CDR1 as LGHNT and CDR2 as FRNRAP. This CDR3 has 16 residues. V trimming: 3 bases; J trimming: 2 bases; junction bases outside the gene matches: 7.